Listed here are 21 T cell receptor beta chains from one sample, sequenced in a study of regulatory T cells in long-lasting Graves disease (dated by TCRdb to 2020 to 2023). Interpreted using the paper, the time point label stands for: persistent/refractory GD, antithyroid drugs over 5 years with positive TRAb. RNA was extracted from PBMCs in TRIzol for both TCR sequencing and RNA sequencing. Library preparation employed multiplex PCR. The run used an Illumina HiSeq 4000. iRepertoire HTBI primers and Arm-PCR amplification of CDR3 regions were used to construct TCR beta libraries. The public sequencing data were trimmed at Q25 with fastp and processed into clonotypes with MiXCR by TCRdb, which kept only in-frame beta chains. Here each entry gathers all rows of one CDR3 protein and keeps the most common genes and DNA. The sample yields around 500,000 distinct CDR3 sequences; around 21% were counted once. The ten largest clonotypes hold 7.8% of the sample.

The material sequenced was peripheral blood mononuclear cells (PBMCs), taken when the disease was refractory, from a patient treated with antithyroid drugs. These TCRs come from a female donor with Graves disease.

This clonotype was observed at least ten times. This sequence joins TRBV28 and TRBJ1-2; 9 bases are a match to TRBD1. Germline CDR1 MDHEN, CDR2 SYDVKM. V gave up 11 bases and J gave up 5 bases; unmatched junction bases: 12. The CDR3 totals 14 residues. The CDR3: CASHGTGKVYGYTF. The CDR3 DNA reads TGTGCCTCGCACGGGACAGGGAAGGTATATGGCTACACCTTC.

In the case of this clonotype: A much larger clone sits a single nucleotide away, making a read error possible. Here the CDR3 omits its conserved ending phenylalanine or tryptophan, so a read error is the likely source. The chain recombines TRBV6-1 with TRBJ1-2; D is unclear. Germline values: CDR1 MNHNS, CDR2 SASEGT. CDR3 length: 12 amino acids. CDR3 region: CAYRRLNYGYTS. The CDR3 DNA reads TGTGCTTATCGCAGACTTAACTATGGCTACACCTCC.

This clonotype occurred many times. V and J are TRBV28 and TRBJ2-2; 9 bases fit TRBD1. This CDR3 comprises 16 residues. The germline CDR1 and CDR2 sequences are MDHEN and SYDVKM. V was pared by 6 bases and J by 5 bases, with 10 bases of the junction left unmatched. DNA of the CDR3: TGTGCCAGCAGCCCTCCGGGACAGGGAAAGACCGGGGAGCTGTTTTTT. Translated: CASSPPGQGKTGELFF.

A few counts support this clonotype. The V gene is TRBV9, the J gene TRBJ2-5; D tentatively reads TRBD1 or TRBD2 (5 bases each). The ends were cut back, 4 bases at V and 5 bases at J, with 12 bases in the middle. The CDR3 is made up of 13 amino acids. The germline CDR1 and CDR2 sequences are SGDLS and YYNGEE. CDR3: CASSTREYETQYF. CDR3 in DNA: TGTGCCAGCAGCACCAGGGAGTATGAGACCCAGTACTTC.

This clonotype came up a few times. V usage is TRBV6-1 and J usage is TRBJ2-2, with D unclear. The CDR3 is 16 amino acids. Per germline, CDR1 MNHNS and CDR2 SASEGT. Trimming pared 5 bases from V and 4 bases from J, leaving 17 bases between. CDR3 in amino acids: CASSYGSVMGTGELFF. The CDR3 DNA reads TGTGCCAGCAGTTACGGTTCGGTGATGGGCACCGGGGAGCTGTTTTTT.

This clonotype was found many times. The chain uses TRBV28 and TRBJ2-2, with TRBD2 as a possible D gene (5 bases). CDR3 length: 15 amino acids. The germline V gene encodes CDR1 MDHEN and CDR2 SYDVKM. The V end lost 3 bases, the J end lost 0 bases, and 8 bases lay between the germline ends. The CDR3 nucleotides read TGTGCCAGCAGTTTCCTCGGGACGAACACCGGGGAGCTGTTTTTT. It codes for CASSFLGTNTGELFF.

This clonotype was observed a few times. The rearrangement uses TRBV27 and TRBJ2-1; D remains ambiguous. Trimming stripped 5 bases from V and 2 bases from J, with 13 bases between. CDR1 is MNHEY, CDR2 SMNVEV, per germline (reference sequence). CDR3 length: 15 residues. CDR3 protein: CASSPLGGTYNEQFF. As DNA, the CDR3 is TGTGCCAGCAGTCCACTCGGCGGCACCTACAATGAGCAGTTCTTC.

Ten or more counts support this clonotype. The V gene is TRBV19, the J gene TRBJ2-7, with 11 nucleotides matching TRBD2. From germline, CDR1 is LNHDA and CDR2 SQIVND (reference sequence). This CDR3 region has 14 residues. Trimming removed 7 bases from V and 4 bases from J; junction bases left unmatched: 6. The DNA of the CDR3 is TGTGCCAGTAACCCGGGACTAGCGGCTTACGAGCAGTACTTC. This gives the protein CASNPGLAAYEQYF.

This clonotype was found many times. The chain has TRBV6-1 and TRBJ1-1; no reliable D call. The CDR3 spans 13 residues. Germline CDR1 reads MNHNS; CDR2 reads SASEGT. V shed 3 bases and J shed 4 bases, with 9 bases lying between them. DNA of the CDR3: TGTGCCAGCAGTGATGGACTAGGCACTGAAGCTTTCTTT. This codes for CASSDGLGTEAFF.

This clonotype came up a few times. This sequence joins TRBV28 and TRBJ2-1, with TRBD2 matching over 12 bases. Trimming removed 4 bases from V and 8 bases from J; junction bases left unmatched: 3. This CDR3 has 14 amino acids. The germline V gene has CDR1 MDHEN and CDR2 SYDVKM. The CDR3 DNA follows: TGTGCCAGCAGTTGGACTAGCGGGACCTATGAGCAGTTCTTC. Its protein is CASSWTSGTYEQFF.

A few counts support this clonotype. This rearrangement joins TRBV7-2 to TRBJ2-5; possibly TRBD2 for D (6 bases). This CDR3 region has 15 residues. Germline V CDR1 and CDR2: SGHTA, FQGNSA. The V end lost 1 base, the J end lost 7 bases, and 16 bases lay between the germline ends. The CDR3 loop reads CASSLEFWGGVTQYF. CDR3 DNA: TGTGCCAGCAGCTTAGAGTTTTGGGGAGGCGTGACCCAGTACTTC.

As for this clonotype: One base away lies a much larger clone, so this may be a sequencing read error. This CDR3 is missing its conserved last phenylalanine or tryptophan, likely due to a read error. The chain uses TRBV12-3 or TRBV12-4 and TRBJ1-6, with D possibly TRBD1 on 5 matching bases. V was clipped by 6 bases and J by 5 bases, with 11 bases between them. The length of the CDR3 is 14 residues. CDR3 sequence reads: CASSPARDNSPLHS. CDR3 coding DNA: TGTGCCAGCAGCCCCGCCAGGGATAATTCACCCCTCCACTCT.

This clonotype was observed a few times. The genes are TRBV11-2 and TRBJ2-7; 12 bases align to TRBD2. Germline V gives CDR1 SGHAT, CDR2 FQNNGV. J gave up 5 bases and V 5 bases, and 19 bases lay outside the gene matches. The CDR3 is made up of 19 amino acids. The CDR3 is CASSPKGAVLAGGTHEQYF. The DNA of the CDR3 is TGTGCCAGCAGCCCCAAGGGGGCGGTACTAGCGGGGGGCACCCACGAGCAGTACTTC. Supplemented by reference TRBV11-2 and TRBJ2-7, the full variable domain reads EAGVAQSPRYKIIEKRQSVAFWCNPISGHATLYWYQQILGQGPKLLIQFQNNGVVDDSQLPKDRFSAERLKGVDSTLKIQPAKLEDSAVYLCASSPKGAVLAGGTHEQYFGPGTRLTVT.

The sample holds many counts of this clonotype. This chain links TRBV29-1 with TRBJ2-7, with D uncertain. Germline V lookup: CDR1 SQVTM, CDR2 ANQGSEA. V gave up 1 base and J gave up 0 bases, with 10 bases separating them. The CDR3 totals 14 residues. The CDR3 bases are TGCAGCGTTGAAGCCCTTGACGGCTCCTACGAGCAGTACTTC. Its protein is CSVEALDGSYEQYF.

At least ten counts were recorded for this clonotype. The CDR3, as DNA: TGTGCCAGCAGTTTCAGGCCGAACACCGGGGAGCTGTTTTTT. Encoded protein: CASSFRPNTGELFF. The chain carries TRBV12-3 or TRBV12-4 and TRBJ2-2, with D uncertain. This CDR3 has 14 residues. Trimming pared 3 bases from V and 0 bases from J, leaving 5 bases between.

The chain recombines TRBV27 with TRBJ2-3, with TRBD1 matching 7 bases. With 2 bases clipped from V and 5 bases from J, the junction kept 10 bases outside the gene matches. The CDR3 is made up of 16 amino acids. Germline assignment: CDR1 MNHEY and CDR2 SMNVEV (reference sequence). The CDR3 here is CASSLGWGRTGDTQYF. CDR3 sequence (DNA): TGTGCCAGCAGTTTAGGGTGGGGGCGGACAGGAGATACGCAGTATTTT.

There are a few counts of this clonotype. V usage is TRBV5-1 and J usage is TRBJ1-2, with TRBD1 matching over 8 bases. Germline values: CDR1 SGHRS, CDR2 YFSETQ. V trimming: 4 bases; J trimming: 8 bases; junction bases outside the gene matches: 7. The CDR3 extends over 13 amino acids. CDR3 in amino acids: CASSLWTGSGYTF. The CDR3 nucleotides read TGCGCCAGCAGCCTCTGGACAGGGAGCGGCTACACCTTC.

V usage is TRBV28 and J usage is TRBJ2-3; 8 positions agree with TRBD1. This CDR3 is built from 14 residues. V dropped 5 bases and J dropped 9; count of bases not matched to a gene: 10. Per germline, CDR1 MDHEN and CDR2 SYDVKM. The CDR3 DNA is TGTGCCAGCAGTCTAGACGTGGGGACAGGCACGCAGTATTTT. It yields the protein CASSLDVGTGTQYF.

This clonotype has ten or more counts. The chain recombines TRBV28 with TRBJ1-4; D might be TRBD1 (5 bases). The CDR3 sequence is 15 residues long. Germline lookup yields CDR1 MDHEN and CDR2 SYDVKM. Deletions cut 7 bases from V and 0 bases from J, with 12 bases between. The CDR3 reads CASTGGGTTNEKLFF. CDR3 coding DNA: TGTGCCAGCACCGGGGGGGGAACAACTAATGAAAAACTGTTTTTT.

The J gene is TRBJ2-7, the V gene TRBV20-1; 10 nucleotides agree with TRBD1. Germline V gene sequence: CDR1 DFQATT, CDR2 SNEGSKA (reference sequence). There are 14 residues in the CDR3. J lost 3 bases, V lost 2 bases, and 4 bases had no gene match. The CDR3 loop is CSARSRDRGYEQYF. CDR3 bases: TGCAGTGCTAGATCCCGGGACAGGGGCTACGAGCAGTACTTC.

This clonotype appeared a few times. V is TRBV20-1 and J is TRBJ1-5; D unresolved. Germline V gives CDR1 DFQATT, CDR2 SNEGSKA (reference sequence). The CDR3 sequence is 15 residues long. V lost 0 bases to trimming and J lost 0 bases, with 9 bases between them. In DNA, the CDR3 is TGCAGTGCTAGAGATGCACGGTATAGCAATCAGCCCCAGCATTTT. It translates to CSARDARYSNQPQHF.